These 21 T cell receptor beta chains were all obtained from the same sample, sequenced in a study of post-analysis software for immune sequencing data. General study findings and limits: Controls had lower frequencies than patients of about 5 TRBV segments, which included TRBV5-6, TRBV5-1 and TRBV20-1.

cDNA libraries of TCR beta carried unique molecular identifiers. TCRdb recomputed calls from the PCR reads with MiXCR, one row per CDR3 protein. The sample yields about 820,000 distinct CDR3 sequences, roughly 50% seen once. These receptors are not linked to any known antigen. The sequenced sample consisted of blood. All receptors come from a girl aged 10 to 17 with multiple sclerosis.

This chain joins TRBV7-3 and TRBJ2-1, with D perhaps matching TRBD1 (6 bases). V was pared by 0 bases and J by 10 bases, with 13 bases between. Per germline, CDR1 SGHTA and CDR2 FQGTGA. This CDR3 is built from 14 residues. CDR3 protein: CASSLTGASSEQFF. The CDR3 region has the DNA TGTGCCAGCAGCTTAACGGGGGCTAGTTCCGAGCAGTTCTTC.

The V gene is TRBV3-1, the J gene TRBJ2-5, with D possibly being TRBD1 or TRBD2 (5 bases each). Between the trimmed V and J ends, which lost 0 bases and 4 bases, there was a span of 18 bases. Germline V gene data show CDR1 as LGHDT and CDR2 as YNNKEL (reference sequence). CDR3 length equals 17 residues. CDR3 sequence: CASSQEPVLAGTETQYF. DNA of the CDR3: TGTGCCAGCAGCCAAGAGCCAGTGCTGGCAGGGACAGAGACCCAGTACTTC.

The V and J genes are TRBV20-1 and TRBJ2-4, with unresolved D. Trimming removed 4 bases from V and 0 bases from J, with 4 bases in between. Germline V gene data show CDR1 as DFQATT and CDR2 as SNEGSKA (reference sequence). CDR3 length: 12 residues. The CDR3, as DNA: TGCAGTGCTACTTTAGCCAAAAACATTCAGTACTTC. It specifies CSATLAKNIQYF.

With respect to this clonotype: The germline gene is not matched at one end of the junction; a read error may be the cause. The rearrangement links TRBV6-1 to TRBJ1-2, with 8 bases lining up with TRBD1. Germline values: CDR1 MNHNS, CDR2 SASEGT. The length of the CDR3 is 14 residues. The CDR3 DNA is TGTGCCAGCAGTGAGCGGACAGGGAACTACGGCTACACCTTC. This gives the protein CASSERTGNYGYTF.

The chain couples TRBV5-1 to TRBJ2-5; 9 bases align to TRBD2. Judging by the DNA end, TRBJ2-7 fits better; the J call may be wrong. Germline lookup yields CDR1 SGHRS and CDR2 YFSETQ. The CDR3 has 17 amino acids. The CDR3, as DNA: TGCGCCAGCAGCAGACCTGGCGGGAGGGCCAGTGGGGACGAGCAGTACTTC. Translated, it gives CASSRPGGRASGDEQYF.

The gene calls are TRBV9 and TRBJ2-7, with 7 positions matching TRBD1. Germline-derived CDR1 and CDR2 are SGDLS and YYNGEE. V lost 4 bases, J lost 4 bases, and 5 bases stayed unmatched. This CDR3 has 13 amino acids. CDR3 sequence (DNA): TGTGCCAGCAGCAGGGGGCCAATATACGAGCAGTACTTC. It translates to CASSRGPIYEQYF.

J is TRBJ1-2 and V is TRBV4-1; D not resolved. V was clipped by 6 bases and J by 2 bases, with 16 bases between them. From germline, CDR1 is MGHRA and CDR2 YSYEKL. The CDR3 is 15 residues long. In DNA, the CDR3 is TGCGCCAGCAGTCAGACCCCGGGGAGGAACTATGGCTACACCTTC. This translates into CASSQTPGRNYGYTF.

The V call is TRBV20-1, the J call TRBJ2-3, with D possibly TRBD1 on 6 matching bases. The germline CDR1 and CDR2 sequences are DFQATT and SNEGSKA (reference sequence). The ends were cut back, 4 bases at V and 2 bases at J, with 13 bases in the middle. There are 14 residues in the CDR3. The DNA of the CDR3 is TGCAGTGCTACCGGGACATCATTCACAGATACGCAGTATTTT. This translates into CSATGTSFTDTQYF.

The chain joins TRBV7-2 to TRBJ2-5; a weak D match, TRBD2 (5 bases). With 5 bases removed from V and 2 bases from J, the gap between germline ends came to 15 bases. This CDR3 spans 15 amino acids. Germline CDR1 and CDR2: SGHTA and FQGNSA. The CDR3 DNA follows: TGTGCCAGCAGCCTCTCGCCAGGACTGCAAGAGACCCAGTACTTC. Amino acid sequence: CASSLSPGLQETQYF.

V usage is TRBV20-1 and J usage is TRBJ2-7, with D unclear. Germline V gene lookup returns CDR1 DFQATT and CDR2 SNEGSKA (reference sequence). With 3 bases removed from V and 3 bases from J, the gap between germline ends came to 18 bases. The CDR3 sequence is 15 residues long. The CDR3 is CSASSPTAWNYEQYF. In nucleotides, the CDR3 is TGCAGTGCTAGTTCCCCGACGGCGTGGAACTACGAGCAGTACTTC.

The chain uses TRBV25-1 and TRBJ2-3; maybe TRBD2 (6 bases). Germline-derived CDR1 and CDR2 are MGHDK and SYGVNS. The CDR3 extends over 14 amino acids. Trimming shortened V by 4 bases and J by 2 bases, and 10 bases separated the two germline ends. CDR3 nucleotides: TGTGCCAGCAGTGTTGCGGGGTCCACAGATACGCAGTATTTT. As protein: CASSVAGSTDTQYF.

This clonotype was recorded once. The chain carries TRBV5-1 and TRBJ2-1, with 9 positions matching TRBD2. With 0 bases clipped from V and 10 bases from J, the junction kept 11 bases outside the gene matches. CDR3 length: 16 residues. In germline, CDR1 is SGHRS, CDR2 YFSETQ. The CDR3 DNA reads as TGCGCCAGCAGCTTGGCCACGGCTAGCGGGATGGGGGAGCAGTTCTTC. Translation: CASSLATASGMGEQFF.

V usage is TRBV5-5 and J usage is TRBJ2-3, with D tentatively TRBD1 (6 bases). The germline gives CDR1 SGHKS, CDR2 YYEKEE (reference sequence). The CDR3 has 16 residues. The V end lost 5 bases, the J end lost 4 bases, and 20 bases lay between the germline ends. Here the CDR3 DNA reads TGTGCCAGCAGTGAGGGCCGGACAGTCGGGGCAGATACGCAGTATTTT. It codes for CASSEGRTVGADTQYF.

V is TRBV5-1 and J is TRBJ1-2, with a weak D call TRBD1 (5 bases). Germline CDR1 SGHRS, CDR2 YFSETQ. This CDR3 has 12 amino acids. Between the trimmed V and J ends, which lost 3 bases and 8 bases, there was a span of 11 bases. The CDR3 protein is CASSSTQGGYTF. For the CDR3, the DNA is TGCGCCAGCAGCTCTACCCAGGGCGGCTACACCTTC.

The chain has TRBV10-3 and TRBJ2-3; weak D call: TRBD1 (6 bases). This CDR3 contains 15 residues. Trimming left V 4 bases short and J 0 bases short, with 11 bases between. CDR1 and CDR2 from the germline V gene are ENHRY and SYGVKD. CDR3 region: CAISVGATSTDTQYF. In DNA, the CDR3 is TGTGCCATCAGTGTGGGGGCAACTAGCACAGATACGCAGTATTTT.

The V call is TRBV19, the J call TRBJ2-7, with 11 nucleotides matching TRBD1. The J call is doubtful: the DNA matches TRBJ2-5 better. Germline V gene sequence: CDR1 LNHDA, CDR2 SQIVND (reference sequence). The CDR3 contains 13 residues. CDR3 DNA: TGTGCCAGTGGGACAGGGGGTTTCGAGACCCAGTACTTC. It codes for CASGTGGFETQYF.

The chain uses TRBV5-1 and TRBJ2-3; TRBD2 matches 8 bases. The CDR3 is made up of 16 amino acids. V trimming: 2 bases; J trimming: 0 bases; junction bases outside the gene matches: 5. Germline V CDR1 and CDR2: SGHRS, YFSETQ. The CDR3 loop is CASSFLAGSSTDTQYF. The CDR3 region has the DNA TGCGCCAGCAGCTTCTTAGCGGGGTCTAGCACAGATACGCAGTATTTT.

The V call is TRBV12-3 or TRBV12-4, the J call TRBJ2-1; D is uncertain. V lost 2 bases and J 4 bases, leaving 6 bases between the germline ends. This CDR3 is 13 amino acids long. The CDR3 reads CASSLTQYNEQFF. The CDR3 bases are TGTGCCAGCAGTTTAACCCAGTACAATGAGCAGTTCTTC.

The CDR3 DNA sequence: TGTGCCAGCTGGGGGACCCTATACAATGAGCAGTTCTTC. Its translation: CASWGTLYNEQFF. The rearrangement joins TRBV27 to TRBJ2-1; D could derive from TRBD1 or TRBD2 (5 bases each). Germline V gene lookup returns CDR1 MNHEY and CDR2 SMNVEV (reference sequence). The CDR3 contains 13 residues. Trimming took 8 bases from V and 4 from J, leaving 12 bases between them.

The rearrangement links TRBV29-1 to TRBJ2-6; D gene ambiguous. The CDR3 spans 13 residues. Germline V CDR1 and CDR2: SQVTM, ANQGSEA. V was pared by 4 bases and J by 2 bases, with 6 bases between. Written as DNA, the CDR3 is TGCAGCGTTGGATATGCTGGGGCCAACGTCCTGACTTTC. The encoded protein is CSVGYAGANVLTF.

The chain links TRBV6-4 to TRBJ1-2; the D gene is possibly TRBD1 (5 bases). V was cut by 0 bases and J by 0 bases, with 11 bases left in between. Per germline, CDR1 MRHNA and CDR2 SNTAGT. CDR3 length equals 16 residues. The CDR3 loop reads CASSDSRGTANYGYTF. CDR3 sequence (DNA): TGTGCCAGCAGTGACTCGAGAGGGACTGCTAACTATGGCTACACCTTC.